The clone carrying this T cell receptor (beta chain) was seen repeatedly, ten times or more. Its antigen is not known. This entry comes from a study of regulatory T cells in long-lasting Graves disease. Study-level findings and limits: Thyroid tissue went unexamined; only peripheral blood was analyzed.

Germline V gene data show CDR1 as MDHEN and CDR2 as SYDVKM. The V segment lost 5 bases and the J segment 3 bases; nucleotides outside the gene matches: 5. The CDR3 has 14 residues. As to time point: newly diagnosed GD, antithyroid drugs for less than 3 months. From PBMCs, RNA was extracted and then used to make the TCR library. For TCR beta, libraries came from iRepertoire HTBI primers and Arm-PCR of CDR3 regions. In the study's own analysis: Samples revealed about 63 TRBV and fewer than 15 TRBJ segments. TCRdb redid the calling of the multiplex PCR reads with MiXCR, one entry per CDR3 protein. The authors' filters were not applied to this entry. The sample lists 510,000 or so distinct CDR3 sequences, more than 10% occurring once. These sequences were also reported in another study, on T cells in Graves' hyperthyroidism and ophthalmopathy.

The genes are TRBV28 and TRBJ2-7, with 9 bases identical to TRBD2. This receptor was taken from a woman aged 25-40 years with Graves disease. This material consisted of peripheral blood mononuclear cells (PBMCs), taken at new diagnosis, from a patient treated with antithyroid drugs. Here the CDR3 reads CASSIQTSGYEQYF. In DNA, the CDR3 is TGTGCCAGCAGTATACAGACTAGCGGCTACGAGCAGTACTTC.